This entry describes one T cell receptor (beta chain). What this receptor recognizes is not known. One base away there is no much larger clone; base qualities are not given. According to the study, the label for this sample's time point signals: baseline before first vaccination. Vaccinee samples came from UK trials COV001 and COV002, including a single-blind randomized controlled phase 2/3 trial of AZD1222 (ChAdOx1 nCoV-19) in healthy adults. Trial participant PBMC samples were collected at day 0 and day 28 after the second dose for TCRbeta chain sequencing. These data originate in a study of T cell responses to AZD1222 COVID-19 vaccine (dated by TCRdb to about 2021). A note on the overall study: AZD1222 recipients given second doses at about 4 weeks or at about 12 weeks were pooled, since spike-specific TCR depth and breadth were not found to differ between the two schedules. A total of 230 to 250 trial participants underwent TCR sequencing, of whom roughly 210 had received two doses of AZD1222 and some 26 had received two doses of the MenACWY control vaccine. Enrollment into the trials was organized by age into subgroups of 18-55, 56-69 and 70-plus years, and those subgroups contained approximately 160, 26 and 62 TCR-sequenced participants, respectively.

The junction carries 11 bases between V and J, which are trimmed by 11 bases and 0 bases respectively. Reading the germline V gene gives CDR1 ENHRY and CDR2 SYGVKD. Including the terminal cysteine and phenylalanine, the CDR3 comprises 13 residues. Of all the DNA, just the CDR3 is kept, 39 bases in frame from base 1. The CDR3 regions of human TCRbeta chains were analyzed by immunosequencing. Regarding the original processing steps: Repertoire TCRs were checked for matches against a reference library of SARS-CoV-2-specific TCRs that had been generated using the MIRA antigen-specificity platform. Breadth meant the fraction of unique TCRs that were SARS-CoV-2-associated, whereas depth meant the fraction of total T cells that were SARS-CoV-2-associated. Using the MIRA data, each spike-specific TCR was mapped to the spike region that the TCR reacts to and placed in a CD4 or CD8 class. Log10-transformed breadth and depth values were compared by one-way ANOVA with Sidak's multiple comparisons tests. The immuneACCESS repertoire file appears here via TCRdb, limited to in-frame rearrangements. These files lack a portion of the clones; in checked studies, under half of the deficit traces to unresolved V genes, and the cause of the others is not known. The DNA was the basis for D and trimming; V, J and clone size are from that table. The sample profile shows some 100,000 clones; about 83% of them were found once. The ten largest clones take up 3% to 3.5% of the sample.

Paper-wide results and their limitations: Reportedly, close to half of the unique spike-specific TCRs recognized epitopes lying outside the regions that are mutated in the B.1.351 and B.1.1.7 variants. Participants were mostly white British, with more females than males. The authors suggested clonal diversity may have been underestimated. Only six AZD1222 recipients were SARS-CoV-2 seropositive at baseline, limiting conclusions about previously exposed vaccinees. The whole spike protein was spanned by vaccine-associated CD4 TCRs, and dominant responses were seen in regions 160-218 and 743-854. A significant rise in spike-specific TCR breadth and depth was observed after two AZD1222 doses relative to day 0 and relative to MenACWY recipients. In the small 56-69-year group, the increase in depth fell short of significance, most likely because of low power. Because no day 14 peak-response samples were available, the repertoires could be characterized only after the peak T cell response.

The sequence was collected from an adult in good health. The chain links TRBV10-3 with TRBJ1-3, with the identity of the D gene unclear. Sequenced material: peripheral blood, taken on day 0 of AZD1222 vaccination. The CDR3 here reads CASNADSGNTIYF. In nucleotide form, the sequence is TGTGCCTCCAATGCCGACTCTGGAAACACCATATATTTT.